Listed below are T cell receptor beta chains from one sample, sequenced in a study of blood T cells in healthy people across ages. MiXCR, applied by TCRdb to the 5' RACE reads, yields one record per CDR3 protein. Of roughly 680,000 distinct CDR3 sequences listed, 21% are singletons. Sample: blood. Receptors were obtained from a man in his 70s in good health. Both conserved end residues are part of each CDR3. D genes are given only for firm matches. The size of a clone is reported for some rows only, either as once, few or many, or as a class for expanded clones.

J,V,size,length,D,CDR3,DNA
TRBJ2-7,TRBV27,.,14,.,CASSFNSGGSEQYF,TGTGCCAGCAGTTTTAACTCAGGGGGGAGCGAGCAGTACTTC
TRBJ2-3,TRBV2,.,16,.,CATKMEGQQNTDTQYF,TGTGCCACCAAGATGGAGGGACAGCAAAACACAGATACGCAGTATTTT
TRBJ1-1,TRBV14,.,15,.,CTSSHPIGTNTEAFF,TGTACCAGCAGCCACCCTATCGGGACTAACACTGAAGCTTTCTTT
TRBJ2-3,TRBV25-1,.,13,.,CASSDRFTDTQYF,TGTGCCAGCAGCGACCGGTTCACAGATACGCAGTATTTT
TRBJ2-1,TRBV12-5,.,14,.,CASGLVLGGNEQFF,TGTGCTAGTGGTTTGGTACTAGGGGGGAATGAGCAGTTCTTC
TRBJ2-1,TRBV7-2,.,17,.,CASSLAADRLGANEQFF,TGTGCCAGCAGCTTAGCGGCGGACAGACTCGGGGCCAATGAGCAGTTCTTC
TRBJ2-7,TRBV20-1,.,14,.,CSARDSGQLYEQYF,TGCAGTGCTAGAGATTCGGGACAACTCTACGAGCAGTACTTC
TRBJ2-5,TRBV9,.,15,.,CASSPSGTPGDEQYF,TGTGCCAGCAGCCCATCCGGAACCCCCGGGGATGAGCAGTACTTC
TRBJ2-3,TRBV20-1,once,15,TRBD1,CSAMDRGQIGDTQYF,TGCAGTGCTATGGACAGGGGACAAATCGGAGATACGCAGTATTTT
TRBJ2-5,TRBV5-1,.,15,.,CASSAITQTQETQYF,TGCGCCAGCAGCGCTATTACTCAGACTCAAGAGACCCAGTACTTC
TRBJ1-1,TRBV6-5,.,13,.,CASSYGADVEAFF,TGTGCCAGCAGTTACGGCGCGGATGTTGAAGCTTTCTTT
TRBJ2-1,TRBV12-3/TRBV12-4,.,15,.,CASSLLGSPYNEQFF,TGTGCCAGCAGTTTATTAGGTAGTCCCTACAATGAGCAGTTCTTC
TRBJ2-3,TRBV5-1,.,11,.,CARKGEDTQYF,TGCGCCAGGAAAGGAGAAGATACGCAGTATTTT
TRBJ2-7,TRBV20-1,.,13,TRBD2,CCAVIAGGYEQYF,TGCTGTGCTGTTATAGCGGGAGGGTACGAGCAGTACTTC
TRBJ2-1,TRBV3-1,many,16,.,CASSKSAGGGYNEQFF,TGTGCCAGCAGCAAATCCGCGGGTGGGGGGTACAATGAGCAGTTCTTC
TRBJ2-7,TRBV7-6,.,16,.,CASSLGGPGPLYEQYF,TGTGCCAGCAGCTTAGGCGGGCCCGGACCCCTCTACGAGCAGTACTTC
TRBJ2-5,TRBV7-2,.,15,TRBD2,CASSPTSGSVETQYF,TGTGCCAGCAGCCCCACTAGCGGGAGTGTTGAGACCCAGTACTTC
TRBJ2-1,TRBV5-1,once,15,.,CASSRGTDSYNEQFF,TGCGCCAGCAGCCGCGGGACCGACTCCTACAATGAGCAGTTCTTC
TRBJ1-1,TRBV6-5,few,14,.,CASSYRGRGTEAFF,TGTGCCAGCAGTTACCGGGGGCGGGGCACTGAAGCTTTCTTT
TRBJ2-5,TRBV29-1,few,13,.,CSVWRDLQETQYF,TGCAGCGTTTGGCGAGACTTGCAAGAGACCCAGTACTTC
TRBJ2-1,TRBV10-3,.,16,TRBD2,CAISQNPSGIDNEQFF,TGTGCCATCAGTCAAAATCCTAGCGGGATCGACAATGAGCAGTTCTTC
TRBJ1-4,TRBV20-1,.,13,.,CSATGDANEKLFF,TGCAGTGCTACTGGGGACGCTAATGAAAAACTGTTTTTT
TRBJ2-2,TRBV12-3/TRBV12-4,few,12,.,CASITPSGELFF,TGTGCCAGCATAACCCCGAGCGGGGAGCTGTTTTTT
TRBJ2-7,TRBV24-1,few,15,.,CATSDPPRGFYEQYF,TGTGCCACCAGTGATCCGCCCCGGGGTTTTTACGAGCAGTACTTC
TRBJ2-5,TRBV5-1,many,15,.,CASSLEQLHQETQYF,TGCGCCAGCAGCTTGGAACAGCTTCACCAAGAGACCCAGTACTTC
TRBJ2-5,TRBV12-3/TRBV12-4,few,14,.,CASSSPDTRTNQYF,TGTGCCAGCAGCTCACCGGATACTAGGACGAACCAGTACTTC
TRBJ2-5,TRBV21-1,.,16,.,CASGKGGLPAGTAQYF,TGTGCCAGCGGCAAAGGGGGACTACCGGCTGGGACGGCCCAGTACTTC
TRBJ1-2,TRBV28,once,15,.,CASSLEGPGGYGYTF,TGTGCCAGCAGTTTAGAAGGACCGGGGGGGTATGGCTACACCTTC
TRBJ2-4,TRBV18,few,16,.,CASSPLVGPGKNIQYF,TGTGCCAGCTCACCACTTGTGGGCCCAGGCAAAAACATTCAGTACTTC
TRBJ2-4,TRBV9,.,16,.,CASSVADGQKGGIQYF,TGTGCCAGCAGCGTAGCAGACGGACAAAAAGGGGGCATTCAGTACTTC
TRBJ1-1,TRBV12-3/TRBV12-4,.,15,TRBD1,CASSPNTGVLAEAFF,TGTGCCAGCAGCCCGAACACAGGGGTTTTAGCTGAAGCTTTCTTT
TRBJ2-1,TRBV28,.,12,.,CAISEPSNEQFF,TGTGCCATCAGTGAACCTAGCAATGAGCAGTTCTTC